This TCR beta chain appears in the sequencing data of a study of cytomegalovirus exposure and HLA in healthy donors. On the study more broadly: An earlier analysis found under 130 million unique TCR beta sequences from around 180 million T cells. Study-wide findings and caveats: According to a later analysis, most TCR beta chains associated with CMV appeared HLA-restricted. Sequencing likely produced, as an artifact, a cluster of highly shared sequence variants.

Primers included in the PCR were 60 Vbeta and 13 Jbeta primers. Per the authors' pipeline: Later analysis identified 65 million to 80 million unique TCR beta chains, around 10 million shared. Method: immunoSEQ multiplex PCR; TCRdb's copy keeps in-frame clones and lacks some. That table furnishes V, J and clone size, whereas the DNA furnished D and trimming. The repertoire holds around 130,000 clones, with about 74% as singletons. This clone was counted only a few times. What it recognizes is unknown. CDR1 is LNHNV, CDR2 YYDKDF, per germline (reference sequence). Trimming took 0 bases from V and 2 from J; bases not matched to a gene: 7. The CDR3 has 17 residues.

Input material: PBMCs. This chain connects TRBV15 to TRBJ1-5; 7 bases align to TRBD1. This TCR derives from a woman aged 50 to 60 in good health and CMV-seropositive. The CDR3, as DNA: TGTGCCACCAGCAGAGATGGGACAGAGATTGGCAATCAGCCCCAGCATTTT. Translated: CATSRDGTEIGNQPQHF.